Included here is one T cell receptor (beta chain) sequence, with context. Its target is not known. The sample belongs to a study of CD8 T cell repertoires and HIV-1 epitope variants. In germline, CDR1 is SEHNR, CDR2 FQNEAQ (reference sequence). The V gene lost 2 bases and the J gene lost 0 bases, with 8 bases spanning the gap. The CDR3 runs 15 residues. Sequencing used immunoSEQ multiplex PCR; TCRdb keeps in-frame clones, though not all of them. The sample lists about 5,300 clones, 50% to 80% occurring once. The receptor was isolated from a male donor with HIV. Sequencing was performed on cultured CD8+ T cells derived from PBMCs. The chain has TRBV7-9 and TRBJ1-3; D is ambiguous. The CDR3 protein is CASSLSVSSGNTIYF. For the CDR3, the DNA is TGTGCCAGCAGCTTATCGGTCTCCTCTGGAAACACCATATATTTT.